This T cell receptor (beta chain) was sequenced during a study of cytomegalovirus exposure and HLA in healthy donors. The CDR3 runs 16 residues. The V and J ends lost 3 bases and 0 bases respectively, with 15 bases between them. The germline V gene encodes CDR1 WSHSY and CDR2 SAAADI. It was with 60 Vbeta and 13 Jbeta primers that the PCR ran. Some clones are missing from TCRdb's copy, which holds only in-frame ones; the method was immunoSEQ multiplex PCR. The top ten hold 1.9% of the sample, which has around 160,000 clones, around 80% seen once. The sequence was obtained from a human donor in good health. Sequenced sample: PBMCs. V usage is TRBV10-2 and J usage is TRBJ2-7; no definite D call. The CDR3 sequence: CASSDIRSSSSYEQYF. CDR3 nucleotide sequence: TGCGCCAGCAGTGATATAAGGAGCTCGAGCTCCTACGAGCAGTACTTC.